This note documents a single TCR beta chain sequence. Its antigen remains unidentified. The CDR3 totals 17 residues. Germline CDR1 is KGHDR and CDR2 is SFDVKD. J was trimmed by 2 bases and V by 4 bases; bases with no gene match: 11. The source of the sample is a study of T cell repertoires in cytomegalovirus infection. TCRdb itself ran the reads through MiXCR, one entry per CDR3 protein. This table holds 640,000 or so distinct CDR3 sequences, around 35% found once. The source is a human donor in good health (CMV status not recorded). Some clones in this sample may be carry-over from other donors' samples. This chain links TRBV24-1 with TRBJ2-7, with 9 bases matching TRBD2. This material consisted of cultured PBMCs, taken from culture after CMV antigen stimulation. The CDR3 here is CATSDHLRLAETYEQYF. The CDR3, as DNA: TGTGCCACCAGTGACCACTTGAGACTAGCGGAGACCTACGAGCAGTACTTC.